A selection of T cell receptor beta chains follows, all from one sample in a study of T cell repertoires in aging, cancer and after chemotherapy. TCRdb reanalysed the multiplex PCR reads using MiXCR and keeps one entry per CDR3 protein. The sample has some 1,600 distinct CDR3 sequences; about 42% are singletons. Specimen: blood. The receptors come from a human donor with a solid tumor. Both conserved end residues are part of each CDR3. Fields, in order: clone size, CDR3 length, V gene, J gene, CDR3 protein. Clone size appears in some rows only: once, few, many, or a class for an expanded clone.

-,13,TRBV30,TRBJ2-1,CAWSPTSNREQFF
large,13,TRBV6-1,TRBJ1-3,CASSELDVNTIYF
-,15,TRBV3-1,TRBJ2-3,CASSQGTGPQGTQYF
-,16,TRBV4-1,TRBJ1-4,CASNREGWPTNEKLFF
-,15,TRBV5-6,TRBJ1-4,CASSPGDVVREKLFF
few,13,TRBV30,TRBJ2-3,CAWRAGGSHTQYF
few,15,TRBV19,TRBJ2-3,CASSIISTSTDTQYF
few,16,TRBV7-9,TRBJ2-2,CASSSGRGMVAGELFF
-,16,TRBV4-1,TRBJ1-1,CASSFIPGHRNTEAFF
-,14,TRBV6-5,TRBJ2-1,CASSYIAGSDEQFF
-,17,TRBV7-2,TRBJ1-5,CASSLMYTRRGNQPQHF
-,15,TRBV5-1,TRBJ1-1,CASSLAPHQNTEAFF
-,13,TRBV7-2,TRBJ2-7,CASSYSSTYEQYF
-,16,TRBV6-9,TRBJ2-7,CASTNLEDSTPYEQYF
-,15,TRBV6-1,TRBJ1-1,CAGSRLVEWGTEAFF
-,17,TRBV6-1,TRBJ1-2,CASSEEGWGGFVYGYTF
-,13,TRBV19,TRBJ1-6,CASSYTRDPPLHF
few,11,TRBV20-1,TRBJ2-7,CSAAPFYEQYF
-,14,TRBV5-8,TRBJ2-7,CASSSEQGRYEQYF
-,14,TRBV6-4,TRBJ2-2,CASSDPRGTGELFF
-,16,TRBV6-1,TRBJ1-1,CASLFWVNRGDTEAFF
-,14,TRBV6-1,TRBJ2-1,CASSGRGSYNEQFF
medium-sized,14,TRBV30,TRBJ1-2,CAFARGQQTYGYTF
few,13,TRBV14,TRBJ1-2,CASSQEGFYGYTF
-,15,TRBV5-4,TRBJ2-7,CASSSKTSGADEQYF
-,16,TRBV10-3,TRBJ2-4,CAISESLTSGKNIQYF
large,15,TRBV7-2,TRBJ2-3,CASSSPAAASDTQYF
few,14,TRBV29-1,TRBJ1-1,CSVEQGSNPTEAFF
-,13,TRBV20-1,TRBJ2-5,CSARGVNQETQYF
-,15,TRBV7-6,TRBJ1-4,CASSSTRRGAEKLFF
-,12,TRBV5-1,TRBJ2-3,CASSPDLGKQYF
-,14,TRBV7-6,TRBJ1-5,CASSLSGDHQPQHF
-,15,TRBV7-2,TRBJ1-1,CASSLGPRGNTEAFF
-,13,TRBV19,TRBJ2-1,CASSIVGSNEQFF
once,21,TRBV4-1,TRBJ2-1,CASSQGRPLGLGLGAYNEQFF
-,17,TRBV18,TRBJ1-5,CASSPLAVQVSNQPQHF
-,13,TRBV29-1,TRBJ2-1,CSVAARIYNEQFF
-,12,TRBV6-5,TRBJ1-2,CATSRGVGGYTF
-,14,TRBV7-9,TRBJ2-1,CASSFPLSYNEQFF
large,15,TRBV7-9,TRBJ2-1,CASSLQTSLDNEQFF
hyperexpanded,14,TRBV5-4,TRBJ2-7,CASSFEQGRYEQYF
-,15,TRBV5-1,TRBJ2-7,CASSPRTGGFHEQYF
-,12,TRBV6-5,TRBJ2-1,CASTVAGGEQFF
-,14,TRBV5-1,TRBJ2-3,CASSPGRSTDTQYF
-,13,TRBV20-1,TRBJ2-1,CSAPSGWNNEQFF
few,15,TRBV5-6,TRBJ2-5,CASSMRIAGKETQYF
few,15,TRBV28,TRBJ1-1,CASSLPGVTNTEAFF
few,17,TRBV6-6,TRBJ2-7,CASSYRQASGVSYEQYF
-,15,TRBV6-5,TRBJ1-4,CASSTYRGAWEKLFF
-,14,TRBV19,TRBJ1-5,CASRRTVSNQPQHF
few,15,TRBV6-1,TRBJ2-3,CASSEGQVWSDTQYF
-,14,TRBV6-5,TRBJ1-1,CASSHGQTNTEAFF